Below, one T cell receptor beta chain is given with its context. Its cognate antigen is unknown. These data are taken from a study of CD8+ T cells in alopecia areata. The study, taken as a whole, reports: Scalp sample data also include resident alphabeta T cells from normal skin. Sharing of TCRs across patients appeared less clear than in mice, possibly for HLA-related reasons.

Treatment denoted: oral pan-JAK inhibitor, 5-10 mg twice daily. Following extraction, RNA underwent reverse transcription to cDNA, which served as the sequencing template. Assay used: immunoSEQ multiplex PCR; TCRdb lists only in-frame clones, some missing. The data hold 95,000 to 100,000 clones, with around 60% observed a single time. The starting material was CD8+ T cells sorted from blood, obtained at approximately week 56, from a patient treated with tofacitinib. The clonotype originates from a human donor with alopecia areata.

The CDR3 DNA reads TGTGCCTGGATTGGGACAGAAGAGACCCAGTACTTC. Protein: CAWIGTEETQYF. V usage is TRBV30 and J usage is TRBJ2-5; 7 bases are shared with TRBD1. Germline values: CDR1 GTSNPN, CDR2 SVGIG (reference sequence). The CDR3 totals 12 residues. V lost 4 bases to trimming and J lost 3 bases; unmatched junction nucleotides: 2.